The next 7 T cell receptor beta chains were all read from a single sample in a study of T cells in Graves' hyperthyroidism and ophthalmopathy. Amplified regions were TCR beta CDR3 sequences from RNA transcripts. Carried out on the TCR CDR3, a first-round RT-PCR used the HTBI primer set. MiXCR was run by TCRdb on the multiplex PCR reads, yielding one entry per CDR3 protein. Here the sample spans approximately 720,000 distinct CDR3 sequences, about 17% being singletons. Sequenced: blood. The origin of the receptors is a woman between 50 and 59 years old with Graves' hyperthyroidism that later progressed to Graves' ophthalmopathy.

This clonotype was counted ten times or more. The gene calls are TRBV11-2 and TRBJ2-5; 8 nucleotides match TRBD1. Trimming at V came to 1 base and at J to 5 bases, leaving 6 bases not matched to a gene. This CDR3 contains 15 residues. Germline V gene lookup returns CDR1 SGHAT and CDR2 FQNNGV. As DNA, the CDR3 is TGTGCCAGCAGCTTAGGGGCAGGGGGCTCCGAGACCCAGTACTTC. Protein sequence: CASSLGAGGSETQYF.

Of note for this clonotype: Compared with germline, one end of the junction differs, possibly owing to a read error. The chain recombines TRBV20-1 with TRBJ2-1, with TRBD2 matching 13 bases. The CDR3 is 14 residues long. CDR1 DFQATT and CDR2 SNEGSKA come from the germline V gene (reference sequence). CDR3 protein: CSAGRLAGGSQQSF. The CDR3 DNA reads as TGCAGTGCTGGCCGACTAGCGGGGGGCTCCCAGCAGTCCTTC.

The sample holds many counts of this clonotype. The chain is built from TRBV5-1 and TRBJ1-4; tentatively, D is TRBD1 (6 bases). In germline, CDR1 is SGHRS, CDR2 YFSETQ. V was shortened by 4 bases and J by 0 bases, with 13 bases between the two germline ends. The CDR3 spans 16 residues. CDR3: CASSLDSVATNEKLFF. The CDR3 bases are TGCGCCAGCAGCCTGGACAGCGTTGCAACTAATGAAAAACTGTTTTTT. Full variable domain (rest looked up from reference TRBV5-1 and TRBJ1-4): KAGVTQTPRYLIKTRGQQVTLSCSPISGHRSVSWYQQTPGQGLQFLFEYFSETQRNKGNFPGRFSGRQFSNSRSEMNVSTLELGDSALYLCASSLDSVATNEKLFFGSGTQLSVL.

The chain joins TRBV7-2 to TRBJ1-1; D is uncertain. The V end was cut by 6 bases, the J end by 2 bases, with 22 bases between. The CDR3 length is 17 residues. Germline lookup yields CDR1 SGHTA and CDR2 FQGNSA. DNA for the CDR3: TGTGCCAGCAGTATCCTCAGCTTAGGGATACACAACACTGAAGCTTTCTTT. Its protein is CASSILSLGIHNTEAFF. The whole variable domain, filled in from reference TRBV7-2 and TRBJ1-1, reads GAGVSQSPSNKVTEKGKDVELRCDPISGHTALYWYRQSLGQGLEFLIYFQGNSAPDKSGLPSDRFSAERTGGSVSTLTIQRTQQEDSAVYLCASSILSLGIHNTEAFFGQGTRLTVV.

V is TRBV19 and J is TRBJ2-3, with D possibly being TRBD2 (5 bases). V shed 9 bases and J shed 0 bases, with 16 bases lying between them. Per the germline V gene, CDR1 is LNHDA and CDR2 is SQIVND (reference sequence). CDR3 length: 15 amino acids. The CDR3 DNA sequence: TGTGCCAGCGGGAAAGCGGTCACTAGCACAGATACGCAGTATTTT. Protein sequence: CASGKAVTSTDTQYF.

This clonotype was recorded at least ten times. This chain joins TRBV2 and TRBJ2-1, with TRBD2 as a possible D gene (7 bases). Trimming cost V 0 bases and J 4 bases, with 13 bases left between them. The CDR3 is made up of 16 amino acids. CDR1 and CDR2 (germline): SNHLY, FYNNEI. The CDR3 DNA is TGTGCCAGCAGTGAAGCGGGCGGGGGCCTGTACAATGAGCAGTTCTTC. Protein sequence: CASSEAGGGLYNEQFF.

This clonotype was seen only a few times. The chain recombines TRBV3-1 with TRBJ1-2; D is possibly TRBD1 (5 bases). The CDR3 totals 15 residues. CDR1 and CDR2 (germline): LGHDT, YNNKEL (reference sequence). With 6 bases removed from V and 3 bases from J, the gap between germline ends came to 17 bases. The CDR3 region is CASSPRAGGYYGYTF. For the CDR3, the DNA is TGTGCCAGCAGTCCCCGGGCCGGGGGGTACTATGGCTACACCTTC.